This TCR beta chain comes out of a study of Tregs in tolerant kidney transplant recipients. Study-wide results and caveats: For some patients, primers changed over time, blocking nucleotide-level comparison. Donor-specific Treg expansion exceeded global Treg expansion in tolerant patients, suggesting antigen drive. The most relevant donor-specific Treg TCRbeta repertoire apparently came from expansion with activated donor B cells.

Measured with immunoSEQ multiplex PCR; TCRdb has only the in-frame clones, and not every one. The sample lists roughly 54,000 clones, around 90% seen once, with 15% to 19% in the top ten. As for this clone: Its antigen is not identified.

This CDR3 contains 17 residues. Per germline, CDR1 SGHRS and CDR2 YFSETQ. The V segment lost 4 bases and the J segment 1 base; nucleotides outside the gene matches: 12. Related graft donors supplied nonmyeloablative bone marrow transplants, and mixed chimerism was transient. CD4+CD25+CD127- Tregs, CD4+CD25- non-Tregs, CD4 and CD8 cells were sorted. This receptor was taken from a human patient who received a combined kidney and bone marrow transplant. A subset of T cells may come from the graft donor. The V and J genes are TRBV5-1 and TRBJ2-3, with 7 bases matching TRBD2. The sample in question was CD8+ T cells from blood (PBMCs), obtained 12 months after the transplant. CDR3 region: CASSPGDYNFGTDTQYF. The DNA for the CDR3 is TGCGCCAGCAGCCCCGGGGACTACAACTTTGGCACAGATACGCAGTATTTT.